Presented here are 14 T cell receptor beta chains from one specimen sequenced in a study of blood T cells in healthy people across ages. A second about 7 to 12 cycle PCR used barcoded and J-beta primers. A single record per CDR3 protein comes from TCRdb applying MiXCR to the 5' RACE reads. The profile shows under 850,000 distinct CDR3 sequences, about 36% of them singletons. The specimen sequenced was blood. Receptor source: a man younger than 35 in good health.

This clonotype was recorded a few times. The CDR3 is CAIPSSGGDSYNEQFF. The CDR3 region has the DNA TGTGCCATCCCTTCGAGTGGGGGAGACTCCTACAATGAGCAGTTCTTC. The rearrangement uses TRBV12-3 or TRBV12-4 and TRBJ2-1; D may be TRBD1 or TRBD2 (5 bases each). This CDR3 is built from 16 residues. V lost 10 bases and J 0 bases, leaving 19 bases between the germline ends.

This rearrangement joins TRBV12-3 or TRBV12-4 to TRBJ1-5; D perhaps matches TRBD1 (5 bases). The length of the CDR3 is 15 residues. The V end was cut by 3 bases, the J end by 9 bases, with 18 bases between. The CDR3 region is CASSFGAYITGPQHF. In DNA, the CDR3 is TGTGCCAGCAGTTTTGGGGCGTACATTACGGGGCCCCAGCATTTT.

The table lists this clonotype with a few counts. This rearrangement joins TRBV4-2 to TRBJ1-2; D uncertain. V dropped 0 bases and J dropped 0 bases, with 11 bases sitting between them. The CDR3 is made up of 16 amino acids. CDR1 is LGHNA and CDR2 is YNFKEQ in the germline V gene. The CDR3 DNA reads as TGTGCCAGCAGCCAAGAGACCAGCGGCCCTAACTATGGCTACACCTTC. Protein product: CASSQETSGPNYGYTF.

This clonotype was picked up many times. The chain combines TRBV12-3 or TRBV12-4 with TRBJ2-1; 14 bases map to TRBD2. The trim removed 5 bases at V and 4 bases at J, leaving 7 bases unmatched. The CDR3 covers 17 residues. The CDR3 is CASSTGTSGGLYNEQFF. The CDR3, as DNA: TGTGCCAGCAGTACCGGGACTAGCGGGGGATTATACAATGAGCAGTTCTTC.

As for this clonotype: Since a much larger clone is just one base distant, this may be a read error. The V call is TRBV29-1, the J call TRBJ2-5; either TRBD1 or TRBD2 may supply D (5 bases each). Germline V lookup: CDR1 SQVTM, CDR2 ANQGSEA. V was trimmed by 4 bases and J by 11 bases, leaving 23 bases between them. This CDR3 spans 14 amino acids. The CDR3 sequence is CSVVVGVAQGEQYF. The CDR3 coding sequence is TGCAGCGTTGTAGTAGGGGTCGCCCAAGGGGAGCAGTACTTC.

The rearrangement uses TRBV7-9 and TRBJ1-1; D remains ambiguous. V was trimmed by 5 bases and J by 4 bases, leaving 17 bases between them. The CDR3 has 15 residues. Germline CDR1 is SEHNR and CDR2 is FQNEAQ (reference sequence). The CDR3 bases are TGTGCCAGCAGCCAACTGACGGGCAGGCCCACTGAAGCTTTCTTT. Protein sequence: CASSQLTGRPTEAFF.

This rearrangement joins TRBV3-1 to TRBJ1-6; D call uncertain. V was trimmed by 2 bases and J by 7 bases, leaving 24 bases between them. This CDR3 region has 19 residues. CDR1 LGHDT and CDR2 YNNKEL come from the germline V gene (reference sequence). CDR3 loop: CASSQNRPSPTSDNSPLHF. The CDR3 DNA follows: TGTGCCAGCAGCCAAAACCGGCCAAGCCCAACCTCGGACAATTCACCCCTCCACTTT.

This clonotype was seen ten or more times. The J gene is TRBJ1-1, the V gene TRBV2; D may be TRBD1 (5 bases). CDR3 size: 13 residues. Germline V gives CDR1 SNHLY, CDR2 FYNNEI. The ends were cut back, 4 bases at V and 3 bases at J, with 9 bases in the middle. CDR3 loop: CASSGTRDTEAFF. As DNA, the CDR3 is TGTGCCAGCAGTGGGACAAGGGACACTGAAGCTTTCTTT.

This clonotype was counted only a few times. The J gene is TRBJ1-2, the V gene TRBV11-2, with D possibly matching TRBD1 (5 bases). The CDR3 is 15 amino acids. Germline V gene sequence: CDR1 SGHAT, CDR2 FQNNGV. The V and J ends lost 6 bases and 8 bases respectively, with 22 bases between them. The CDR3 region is CASSSIAGFSGGYTF. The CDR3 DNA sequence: TGTGCCAGCAGTTCAATTGCAGGGTTCTCGGGGGGCTACACCTTC. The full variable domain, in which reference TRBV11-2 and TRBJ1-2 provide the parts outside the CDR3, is EAGVAQSPRYKIIEKRQSVAFWCNPISGHATLYWYQQILGQGPKLLIQFQNNGVVDDSQLPKDRFSAERLKGVDSTLKIQPAKLEDSAVYLCASSSIAGFSGGYTFGSGTRLTVV.

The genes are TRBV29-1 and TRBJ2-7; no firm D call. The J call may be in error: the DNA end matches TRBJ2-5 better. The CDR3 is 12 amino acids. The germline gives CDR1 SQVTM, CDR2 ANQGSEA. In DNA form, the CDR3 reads TGCAGCGTTAGTAAGGCCCAAGAGACCCAGTACTTC. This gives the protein CSVSKAQETQYF.

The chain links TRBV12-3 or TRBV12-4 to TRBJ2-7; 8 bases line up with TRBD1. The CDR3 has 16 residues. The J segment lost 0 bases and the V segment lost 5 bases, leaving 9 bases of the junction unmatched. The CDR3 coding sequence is TGTGCCAGCAGTCCCAGGGGGCTGGGAAGCTCCTACGAGCAGTACTTC. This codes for CASSPRGLGSSYEQYF.

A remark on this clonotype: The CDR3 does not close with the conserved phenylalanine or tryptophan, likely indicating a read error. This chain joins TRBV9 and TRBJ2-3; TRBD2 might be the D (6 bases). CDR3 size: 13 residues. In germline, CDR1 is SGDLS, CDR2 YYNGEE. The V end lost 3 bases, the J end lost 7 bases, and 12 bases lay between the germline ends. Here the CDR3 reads CASSEPTSNTQYL. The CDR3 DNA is TGTGCCAGCAGCGAACCGACTAGTAATACGCAGTATTTG.

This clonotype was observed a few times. CDR3 DNA: TGTGCCAGCAGTTACGGCAGGGGCAATGAGCAGTTCTTC. Protein product: CASSYGRGNEQFF. The gene calls are TRBV6-5 and TRBJ2-1; TRBD1 is a possible D gene (6 bases). The CDR3 totals 13 residues. Germline CDR1 MNHEY, CDR2 SVGAGI. The V end was cut by 2 bases, the J end by 6 bases, with 8 bases between.

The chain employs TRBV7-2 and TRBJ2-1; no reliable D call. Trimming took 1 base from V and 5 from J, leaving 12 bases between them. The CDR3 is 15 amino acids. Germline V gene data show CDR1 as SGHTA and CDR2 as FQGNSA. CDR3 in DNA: TGTGCCAGCAGCTTAGTAGGCAACTCAGACAATGAGCAGTTCTTC. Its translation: CASSLVGNSDNEQFF. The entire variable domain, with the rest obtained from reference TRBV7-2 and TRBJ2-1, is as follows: GAGVSQSPSNKVTEKGKDVELRCDPISGHTALYWYRQSLGQGLEFLIYFQGNSAPDKSGLPSDRFSAERTGGSVSTLTIQRTQQEDSAVYLCASSLVGNSDNEQFFGPGTRLTVL.